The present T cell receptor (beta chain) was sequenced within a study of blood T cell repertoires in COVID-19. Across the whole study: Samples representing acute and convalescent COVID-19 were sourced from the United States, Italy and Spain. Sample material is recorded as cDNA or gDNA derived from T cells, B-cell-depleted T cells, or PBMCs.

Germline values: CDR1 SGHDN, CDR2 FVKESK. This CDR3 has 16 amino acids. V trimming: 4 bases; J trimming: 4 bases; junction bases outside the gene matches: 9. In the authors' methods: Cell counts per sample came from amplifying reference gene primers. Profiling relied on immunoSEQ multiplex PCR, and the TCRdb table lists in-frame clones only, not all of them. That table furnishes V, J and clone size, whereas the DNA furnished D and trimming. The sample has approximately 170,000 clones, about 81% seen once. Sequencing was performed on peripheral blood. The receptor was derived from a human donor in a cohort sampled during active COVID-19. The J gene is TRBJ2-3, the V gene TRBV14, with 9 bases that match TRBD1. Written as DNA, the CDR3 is TGTGCCAGCAGCCCCACCGCGGACAGGGGATCAGATACGCAGTATTTT. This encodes CASSPTADRGSDTQYF.